What follows are 17 T cell receptor beta chains derived from one specimen sequenced in a study of T-cell memory formation after mild COVID-19 (dated by TCRdb to the early 2020s). Receptor libraries were prepared by 5' RACE. TCRdb records Illumina NovaSeq 6000 as the sequencer. TCRdb cleaned the public reads at Q25 with fastp, built clones with MiXCR and kept in-frame beta chains. Here each entry gathers all rows of one CDR3 protein and keeps the most common genes and DNA. The sample table lists about 260,000 distinct CDR3 sequences, around 17% of them with a count of one. The ten largest account for 20% to 25% of the sample. The sequenced sample was PBMCs or a T cell subset sorted from them (not recorded which). The receptors stem from a man aged 18 to 29 who had mild COVID-19 (a few samples of this study predate the infection). The sample titles of this study are shuffled in the database, so cell type and time point are left out; the donor was told from shared clones.

The rearrangement uses TRBV5-5 and TRBJ2-7; D gene unclear. CDR1 SGHKS and CDR2 YYEKEE come from the germline V gene (reference sequence). This CDR3 has 11 residues. V lost 1 base and J 6 bases, leaving 5 bases between the germline ends. In DNA, the CDR3 is TGTGCCAGCAGCTTGAGTGTCGAGCAGTACTTC. Its protein product is CASSLSVEQYF.

In this sample, this clonotype turned up a few times. J is TRBJ2-1 and V is TRBV12-3 or TRBV12-4, with TRBD2 matching 7 bases. J was trimmed by 5 bases and V by 7 bases; bases with no gene match: 8. There are 14 residues in the CDR3. As DNA, the CDR3 is TGTGCCAGCATCCTCAGCGGGGTCCACAATGAGCAGTTCTTC. As protein: CASILSGVHNEQFF.

The sample holds a few counts of this clonotype. The chain has TRBV28 and TRBJ2-7, with a weak D call TRBD1 (6 bases). V lost 4 bases and J 2 bases, leaving 18 bases between the germline ends. The V gene's germline CDR1 is MDHEN and CDR2 SYDVKM. The CDR3 sequence is 16 residues long. The DNA of the CDR3 is TGTGCCAGCAGTTCCACCCGACAGGAAAGGGCCTACGAGCAGTACTTC. This encodes CASSSTRQERAYEQYF. Based on the CDR3 plus reference TRBV28 and TRBJ2-7, the full variable domain is DVKVTQSSRYLVKRTGEKVFLECVQDMDHENMFWYRQDPGLGLRLIYFSYDVKMKEKGDIPEGYSVSREKKERFSLILESASTNQTSMYLCASSSTRQERAYEQYFGPGTRLTVT.

This clonotype was counted a few times. The V call is TRBV7-2, the J call TRBJ2-3; 8 nucleotides agree with TRBD2. V dropped 4 bases and J dropped 7; count of bases not matched to a gene: 1. There are 12 residues in the CDR3. Germline V gives CDR1 SGHTA, CDR2 FQGNSA. The CDR3 DNA sequence: TGTGCCAGCAGCTCTAGCGGGCATACGCAGTATTTT. This gives the protein CASSSSGHTQYF.

DNA for the CDR3: TGTGCCAGCAGTTTCCGTAGGTCTCGTTTGGCGGGGGGGTCAGGGTCCTACGAGCAGTACTTC. Translating it yields CASSFRRSRLAGGSGSYEQYF. This rearrangement joins TRBV12-3 or TRBV12-4 to TRBJ2-7, with 9 bases lining up with TRBD2. Trimming removed 3 bases from V and 1 base from J; junction bases left unmatched: 22. The CDR3 has 21 residues.

CDR3 amino acids: CASSTDSSYNSPLHF. As DNA, the CDR3 is TGTGCCAGCAGCACGGACAGCTCCTATAATTCACCCCTCCACTTT. The V call is TRBV6-6, the J call TRBJ1-6, with a tentative D call TRBD1 (6 bases). Trimming cost V 6 bases and J 0 bases, with 9 bases left between them. Germline CDR1 MNHNY, CDR2 SVGAGI (reference sequence). The CDR3 sequence is 15 residues long.

The chain recombines TRBV4-1 with TRBJ2-1; 7 bases match TRBD2. CDR3 size: 15 residues. Germline assignment: CDR1 MGHRA and CDR2 YSYEKL. V was clipped by 0 bases and J by 12 bases; unmatched bases: 11. CDR3 in DNA: TGCGCCAGCAGCCAAGATGGGGGACTACGAGTAGGGCAGTTCTTC. It codes for CASSQDGGLRVGQFF.

This clonotype was seen a handful of times. The gene calls are TRBV18 and TRBJ2-1; maybe TRBD1 (6 bases). The CDR3 is 14 amino acids. Germline-derived CDR1 and CDR2 are KGHSH and LQKENI. Trimming took off 3 bases at V and 5 bases at J, with 11 bases between the two ends. The CDR3 protein is CASSPPAGDNEQFF. The CDR3 nucleotides read TGTGCCAGCTCACCCCCAGCAGGGGACAATGAGCAGTTCTTC.

This clonotype was counted between two and nine times. This chain links TRBV4-1 with TRBJ2-7, with D possibly matching TRBD1 (6 bases). Germline CDR1 is MGHRA and CDR2 is YSYEKL. The CDR3 covers 17 residues. V was shortened by 2 bases and J by 4 bases, with 21 bases between the two germline ends. For the CDR3, the DNA is TGCGCCAGCAGCCAAAAAATTGGCCAGGGGATGGCTTACGAGCAGTACGTC. It encodes CASSQKIGQGMAYEQYV.

This clonotype was observed a few times. This chain joins TRBV12-5 and TRBJ1-1, with D hard to call. Looked up from germline, CDR1 is LGHNT and CDR2 is FRNRAP. Between the trimmed V and J ends, which lost 2 bases and 6 bases, there was a span of 10 bases. The CDR3 loop spans 13 amino acids. The CDR3: CASGLSGTAEAFF. The CDR3 DNA reads TGTGCTAGTGGTTTGTCAGGTACCGCTGAAGCTTTCTTT.

V usage is TRBV5-1 and J usage is TRBJ1-2; D possibly corresponds to TRBD1 (6 bases). V lost 4 bases and J 4 bases, leaving 14 bases between the germline ends. The CDR3 loop spans 14 amino acids. In germline, CDR1 is SGHRS, CDR2 YFSETQ. The CDR3 nucleotides are TGCGCCAGCAGCCGGGCGGACAGAGGCTATGGCTACACCTTC. This translates into CASSRADRGYGYTF. Full variable domain (outside the CDR3, taken from reference TRBV5-1 and TRBJ1-2): KAGVTQTPRYLIKTRGQQVTLSCSPISGHRSVSWYQQTPGQGLQFLFEYFSETQRNKGNFPGRFSGRQFSNSRSEMNVSTLELGDSALYLCASSRADRGYGYTFGSGTRLTVV.

This clonotype was counted between two and nine times. The chain links TRBV20-1 to TRBJ2-2; TRBD2 matches at 8 bases. From germline, CDR1 is DFQATT and CDR2 SNEGSKA (reference sequence). The V segment lost 2 bases and the J segment 0 bases; nucleotides outside the gene matches: 5. The CDR3 has 16 amino acids. CDR3 in DNA: TGCAGTGCTAGACCAAGAGCGGGGGCGAACACCGGGGAGCTGTTTTTT. This encodes CSARPRAGANTGELFF.

The V gene is TRBV20-1, the J gene TRBJ1-2, with D unresolved. Between the trimmed V and J ends, which lost 0 bases and 0 bases, there was a span of 14 bases. CDR1 is DFQATT, CDR2 SNEGSKA, per germline (reference sequence). The CDR3 loop spans 16 amino acids. The CDR3 region is CSAREDGPLANYGYTF. The CDR3 nucleotides are TGCAGTGCTAGAGAGGACGGGCCCTTAGCTAACTATGGCTACACCTTC.

The chain uses TRBV7-2 and TRBJ2-5, with D perhaps TRBD1 (5 bases). V was shortened by 1 base and J by 1 base, with 16 bases between the two germline ends. The CDR3 is 17 amino acids. CDR1 is SGHTA, CDR2 FQGNSA, per germline. The CDR3 nucleotides read TGTGCCAGCAGCTTAGAATTAGCACGACAGCGCCAAGAGACCCAGTACTTC. This codes for CASSLELARQRQETQYF.

The chain has TRBV5-1 and TRBJ1-1, with 7 bases fitting TRBD1. CDR1 is SGHRS, CDR2 YFSETQ, per germline. V shed 4 bases and J 10 bases; nucleotides not matched to a gene: 10. This CDR3 contains 13 residues. The CDR3, as DNA: TGCGCCAGCAGCGAGGATCAGGGGGAGAGAGCTTTCTTT. This translates into CASSEDQGERAFF.

The gene calls are TRBV10-3 and TRBJ1-5; 7 nucleotides match TRBD1. The CDR3 contains 14 residues. Trimming took 5 bases from V and 3 from J; bases not matched to a gene: 4. CDR1 and CDR2 from the germline V gene are ENHRY and SYGVKD. In DNA form, the CDR3 reads TGTGCCATCAGTTCAGGGGGGTTCAATCAGCCCCAGCATTTT. Translated, it gives CAISSGGFNQPQHF.

The chain couples TRBV6-2 or TRBV6-3 to TRBJ2-7; 11 bases map to TRBD2. Germline assignment: CDR1 MNHEY and CDR2 SVGEGT. The CDR3 covers 15 residues. V shed 4 bases and J 2 bases; nucleotides not matched to a gene: 4. The DNA of the CDR3 is TGTGCCAGCAGTTTCGGACTAGCGGGTCCCTACGAGCAGTACGTC. Protein product: CASSFGLAGPYEQYV.